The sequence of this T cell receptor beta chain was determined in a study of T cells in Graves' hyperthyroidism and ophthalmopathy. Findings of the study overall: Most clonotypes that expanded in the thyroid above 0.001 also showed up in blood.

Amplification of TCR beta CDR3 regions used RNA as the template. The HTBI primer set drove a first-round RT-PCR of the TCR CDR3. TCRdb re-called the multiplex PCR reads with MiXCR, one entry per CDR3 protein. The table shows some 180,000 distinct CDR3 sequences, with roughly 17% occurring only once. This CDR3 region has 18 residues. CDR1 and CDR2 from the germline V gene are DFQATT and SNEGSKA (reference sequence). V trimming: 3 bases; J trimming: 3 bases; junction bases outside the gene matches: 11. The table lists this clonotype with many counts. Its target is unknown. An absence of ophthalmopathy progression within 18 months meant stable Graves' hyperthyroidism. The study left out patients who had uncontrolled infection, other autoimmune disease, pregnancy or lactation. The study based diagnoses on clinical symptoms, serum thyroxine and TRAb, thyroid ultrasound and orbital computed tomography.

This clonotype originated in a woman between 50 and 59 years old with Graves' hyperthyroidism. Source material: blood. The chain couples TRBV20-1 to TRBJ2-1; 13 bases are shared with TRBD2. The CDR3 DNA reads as TGCAGTGCTAGGGACCCAGGGACTAGCGGGAATCTCTACAATGAGCAGTTCTTC. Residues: CSARDPGTSGNLYNEQFF.